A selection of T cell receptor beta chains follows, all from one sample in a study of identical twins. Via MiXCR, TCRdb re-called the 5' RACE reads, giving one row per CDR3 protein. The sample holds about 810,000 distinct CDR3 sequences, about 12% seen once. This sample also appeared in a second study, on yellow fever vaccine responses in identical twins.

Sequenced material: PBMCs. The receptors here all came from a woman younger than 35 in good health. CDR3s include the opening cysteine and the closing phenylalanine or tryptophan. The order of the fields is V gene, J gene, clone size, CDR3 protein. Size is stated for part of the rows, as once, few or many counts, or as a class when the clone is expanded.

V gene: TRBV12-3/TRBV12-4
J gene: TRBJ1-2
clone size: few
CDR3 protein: CASSLRDREGYTF

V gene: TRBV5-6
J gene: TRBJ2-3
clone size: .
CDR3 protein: CASSGGRNLNPLPFPGTDTQYF

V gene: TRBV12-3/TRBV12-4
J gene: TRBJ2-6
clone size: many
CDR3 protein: CASLRTAGANVLTF

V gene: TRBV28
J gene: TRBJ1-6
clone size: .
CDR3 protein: CASSFTRVNSPLHF

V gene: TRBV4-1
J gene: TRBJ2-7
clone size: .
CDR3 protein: CASSQGAVTGYEQYF

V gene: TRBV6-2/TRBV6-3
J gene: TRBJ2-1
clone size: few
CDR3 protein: CASRAGGRVNEQFF

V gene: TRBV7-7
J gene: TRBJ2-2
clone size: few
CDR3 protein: CASSLVGSAGELFF

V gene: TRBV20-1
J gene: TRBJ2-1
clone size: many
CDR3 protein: CSASRGPSYNEQFF

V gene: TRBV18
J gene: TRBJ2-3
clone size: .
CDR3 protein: CASSPGTGQQGSTDTQYF

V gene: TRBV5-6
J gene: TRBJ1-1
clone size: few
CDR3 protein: CASSGGHFTEAFF

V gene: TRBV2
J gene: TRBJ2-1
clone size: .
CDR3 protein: CASSQRSYNEQFF

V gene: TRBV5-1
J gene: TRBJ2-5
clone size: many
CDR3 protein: CASSFGGLAQETQYF

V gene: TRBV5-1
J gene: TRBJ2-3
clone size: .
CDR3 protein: CASSSMSASGGADTQYF

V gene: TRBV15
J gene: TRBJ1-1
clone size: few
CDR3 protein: CATRRGNTEAFF

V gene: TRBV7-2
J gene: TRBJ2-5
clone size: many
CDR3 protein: CASSLAGLLETQYF

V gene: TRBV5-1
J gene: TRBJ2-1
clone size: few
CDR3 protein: CASSLGRAGGVGYSYNEQFF

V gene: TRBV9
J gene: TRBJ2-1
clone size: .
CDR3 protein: CASSVEERKINEQFF

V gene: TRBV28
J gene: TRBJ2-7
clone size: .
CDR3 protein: CASRRSDQRIYEQYF

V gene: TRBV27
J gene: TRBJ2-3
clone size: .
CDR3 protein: CASSLVRSRLTDTQYF

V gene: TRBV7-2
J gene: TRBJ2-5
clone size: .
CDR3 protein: CASSPGLALETQYF

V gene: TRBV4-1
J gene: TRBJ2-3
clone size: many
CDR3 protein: CASSQNWGDSNTQYF

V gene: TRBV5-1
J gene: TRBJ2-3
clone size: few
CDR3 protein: CASSLQSPHTDTQYF

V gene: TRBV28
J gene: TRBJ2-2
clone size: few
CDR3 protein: CASSYTPGQGLAGELFF

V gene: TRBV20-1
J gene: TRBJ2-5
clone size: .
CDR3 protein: CSAPPAGLQETQYF